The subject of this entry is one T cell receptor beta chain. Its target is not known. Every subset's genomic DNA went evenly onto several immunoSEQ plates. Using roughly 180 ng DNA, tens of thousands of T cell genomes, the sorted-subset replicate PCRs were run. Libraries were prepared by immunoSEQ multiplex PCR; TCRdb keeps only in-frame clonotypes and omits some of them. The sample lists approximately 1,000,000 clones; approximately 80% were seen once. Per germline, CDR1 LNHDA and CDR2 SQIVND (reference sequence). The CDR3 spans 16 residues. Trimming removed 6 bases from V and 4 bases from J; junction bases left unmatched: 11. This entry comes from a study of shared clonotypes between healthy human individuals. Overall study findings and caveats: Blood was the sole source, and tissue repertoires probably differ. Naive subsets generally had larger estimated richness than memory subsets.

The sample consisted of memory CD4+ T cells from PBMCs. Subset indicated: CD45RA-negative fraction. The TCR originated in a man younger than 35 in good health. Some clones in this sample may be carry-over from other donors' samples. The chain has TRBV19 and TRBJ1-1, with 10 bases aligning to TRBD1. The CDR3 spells CASSRQVGTGVTEAFF. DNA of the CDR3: TGTGCCAGTAGCCGACAAGTCGGGACAGGGGTCACTGAAGCTTTCTTT.